Listed below are T cell receptor beta chains from one sample, sequenced in a study of T cells in Graves' hyperthyroidism and ophthalmopathy. TCRdb passed the multiplex PCR reads through MiXCR, listing each CDR3 protein once. The sample holds 500,000 to 750,000 distinct CDR3 sequences, around 16% seen once. Material: blood. The receptors here all came from a woman aged 30 to 39 with Graves' hyperthyroidism. Both conserved end residues are part of each CDR3. A D gene is named only where the DNA matches it firmly. Only some rows state a clone size, as once, few, many or a class for expanded clones.

j_gene: TRBJ1-3
d_gene: TRBD1
abundance: NA
len: 15
v_gene: TRBV19
CDR3aa: CASSRGTDRRNTIYF
CDR3nt: TGTGCCAGTAGCCGCGGGACAGACCGTCGAAACACCATATATTTT

j_gene: TRBJ1-4
d_gene: NA
abundance: many
len: 16
v_gene: TRBV3-1
CDR3aa: CASSQVTSGGGEKLFF
CDR3nt: TGTGCCAGCAGCCAAGTAACAAGTGGTGGTGGGGAAAAACTGTTTTTT

j_gene: TRBJ1-1
d_gene: NA
abundance: few
len: 14
v_gene: TRBV29-1
CDR3aa: CSAGTALSTTEAFF
CDR3nt: TGCAGCGCCGGGACGGCCCTGTCTACCACTGAAGCTTTCTTT

j_gene: TRBJ2-7
d_gene: NA
abundance: many
len: 12
v_gene: TRBV10-3
CDR3aa: CASEDGTDEQYF
CDR3nt: TGTGCCTCCGAGGACGGGACGGATGAGCAGTACTTC

j_gene: TRBJ2-7
d_gene: NA
abundance: NA
len: 14
v_gene: TRBV11-3
CDR3aa: CASRDSHFSYEQYF
CDR3nt: TGTGCCAGCAGGGACAGTCATTTCTCCTACGAGCAGTACTTC

j_gene: TRBJ2-1
d_gene: NA
abundance: NA
len: 14
v_gene: TRBV4-1
CDR3aa: CASSRTSSYNEQFF
CDR3nt: TGCGCCAGCAGCCGGACTTCTTCCTACAATGAGCAGTTCTTC

j_gene: TRBJ1-5
d_gene: NA
abundance: many
len: 16
v_gene: TRBV6-2/TRBV6-3
CDR3aa: CASSTSRGGWGQPQHF
CDR3nt: TGTGCCAGCAGCACCTCCCGAGGAGGCTGGGGTCAGCCCCAGCATTTT

j_gene: TRBJ2-1
d_gene: TRBD2
abundance: few
len: 15
v_gene: TRBV19
CDR3aa: CASSIPGLAGDEQFF
CDR3nt: TGTGCCAGTAGTATCCCGGGACTAGCGGGAGATGAGCAGTTCTTC

j_gene: TRBJ2-3
d_gene: NA
abundance: NA
len: 14
v_gene: TRBV24-1
CDR3aa: CATKLVGRGDTQYF
CDR3nt: TGTGCCACCAAACTAGTGGGAAGGGGAGATACGCAGTATTTT

j_gene: TRBJ1-5
d_gene: NA
abundance: many
len: 15
v_gene: TRBV28
CDR3aa: CASSLGSYSNQPQHF
CDR3nt: TGTGCCAGCAGTTTGGGCAGCTATAGCAATCAGCCCCAGCATTTT

j_gene: TRBJ2-1
d_gene: NA
abundance: many
len: 11
v_gene: TRBV29-1
CDR3aa: CSARVGEVSFF
CDR3nt: TGCAGCGCCCGGGTTGGGGAGGTGTCGTTCTTC

j_gene: TRBJ2-7
d_gene: NA
abundance: many
len: 13
v_gene: TRBV9
CDR3aa: CASSVDWGFEQYF
CDR3nt: TGTGCCAGCAGCGTAGACTGGGGGTTCGAGCAGTACTTC

j_gene: TRBJ2-3
d_gene: NA
abundance: NA
len: 12
v_gene: TRBV19
CDR3aa: CASSPATHTQYF
CDR3nt: TGTGCCAGTAGCCCCGCAACACACACGCAGTATTTT

j_gene: TRBJ2-1
d_gene: TRBD2
abundance: few
len: 16
v_gene: TRBV9
CDR3aa: CASSVELAGGYNEQFF
CDR3nt: TGTGCCAGCAGCGTAGAGCTAGCGGGAGGATACAATGAGCAGTTCTTC

j_gene: TRBJ2-5
d_gene: NA
abundance: few
len: 13
v_gene: TRBV20-1
CDR3aa: CSAGYRDGETQYF
CDR3nt: TGCAGTGCCGGGTACAGGGATGGAGAGACCCAGTACTTC

j_gene: TRBJ2-7
d_gene: TRBD1
abundance: few
len: 14
v_gene: TRBV25-1
CDR3aa: CASSARDRTYEQYF
CDR3nt: TGTGCCAGCAGTGCCCGGGACAGAACCTACGAGCAGTACTTC

j_gene: TRBJ1-2
d_gene: NA
abundance: few
len: 14
v_gene: TRBV10-3
CDR3aa: CAISESLGSRGYTF
CDR3nt: TGTGCCATCAGTGAGTCTCTCGGCTCGCGTGGCTACACCTTC

j_gene: TRBJ2-7
d_gene: NA
abundance: many
len: 15
v_gene: TRBV12-3/TRBV12-4
CDR3aa: CASSPGGGSPYEQYF
CDR3nt: TGTGCCAGCAGCCCCGGAGGAGGCTCGCCCTACGAGCAGTACTTC

j_gene: TRBJ1-3
d_gene: NA
abundance: few
len: 13
v_gene: TRBV29-1
CDR3aa: CSITGNPGNTIYF
CDR3nt: TGCAGTATCACCGGGAACCCTGGAAACACCATATATTTT

j_gene: TRBJ2-3
d_gene: NA
abundance: few
len: 16
v_gene: TRBV12-3/TRBV12-4
CDR3aa: CASSPRWQAVTDTQYF
CDR3nt: TGTGCCAGCAGTCCCCGGTGGCAGGCAGTCACAGATACGCAGTATTTT

j_gene: TRBJ2-7
d_gene: TRBD1
abundance: many
len: 13
v_gene: TRBV5-4
CDR3aa: CASSADRGLEQYF
CDR3nt: TGTGCCAGCAGCGCGGACAGGGGGCTTGAGCAGTACTTC

j_gene: TRBJ2-1
d_gene: TRBD2
abundance: many
len: 15
v_gene: TRBV10-3
CDR3aa: CAISRAGDSYNEQFF
CDR3nt: TGTGCCATCAGCAGAGCGGGAGACTCCTACAATGAGCAGTTCTTC

j_gene: TRBJ2-1
d_gene: NA
abundance: NA
len: 11
v_gene: TRBV10-3
CDR3aa: CAIRSNNEQFF
CDR3nt: TGTGCCATTCGCAGCAACAATGAGCAGTTCTTC

j_gene: TRBJ2-3
d_gene: NA
abundance: NA
len: 14
v_gene: TRBV30
CDR3aa: CAWSQGRRSDTQYF
CDR3nt: TGTGCCTGGAGTCAGGGGCGCCGCTCCGATACGCAGTATTTT

j_gene: TRBJ2-4
d_gene: NA
abundance: many
len: 15
v_gene: TRBV6-1
CDR3aa: CASSSLRREGNIQYF
CDR3nt: TGTGCCAGCAGTTCTCTCAGGAGAGAGGGAAACATTCAGTACTTC

j_gene: TRBJ2-3
d_gene: TRBD2
abundance: many
len: 18
v_gene: TRBV6-1
CDR3aa: CASSEALSSGRPWDTQYF
CDR3nt: TGTGCCAGCAGTGAAGCGCTGTCTAGCGGGAGGCCGTGGGATACGCAGTATTTT

j_gene: TRBJ1-2
d_gene: TRBD1
abundance: NA
len: 15
v_gene: TRBV19
CDR3aa: CATTESGGAVYGYTF
CDR3nt: TGTGCCACTACCGAATCAGGGGGAGCCGTCTATGGCTACACCTTC

j_gene: TRBJ2-1
d_gene: NA
abundance: NA
len: 17
v_gene: TRBV27
CDR3aa: CASSLNGHEHSYNEQFF
CDR3nt: TGTGCCAGCAGTTTAAATGGACATGAACACTCCTACAATGAGCAGTTCTTC

j_gene: TRBJ1-1
d_gene: NA
abundance: few
len: 13
v_gene: TRBV4-2
CDR3aa: CASSQGPWSEAFF
CDR3nt: TGTGCCAGCAGCCAAGGCCCTTGGTCTGAAGCTTTCTTT

j_gene: TRBJ1-3
d_gene: NA
abundance: NA
len: 17
v_gene: TRBV6-1
CDR3aa: CASSENPPRVRGNTIYF
CDR3nt: TGTGCCAGCAGTGAAAATCCACCGAGGGTTCGGGGAAACACCATATATTTT

j_gene: TRBJ2-2
d_gene: NA
abundance: many
len: 14
v_gene: TRBV6-4
CDR3aa: CASSDSPETGELFF
CDR3nt: TGTGCCAGCAGTGACTCCCCGGAGACCGGGGAGCTGTTTTTT

j_gene: TRBJ1-2
d_gene: NA
abundance: NA
len: 16
v_gene: TRBV13
CDR3aa: CASSPSGRALEYGYTF
CDR3nt: TGTGCCAGCAGCCCTAGTGGCAGGGCCTTAGAATATGGCTACACCTTC

j_gene: TRBJ1-1
d_gene: NA
abundance: NA
len: 16
v_gene: TRBV6-2/TRBV6-3
CDR3aa: CASSILGQGWSTEAFF
CDR3nt: TGTGCCAGCAGTATCTTGGGGCAGGGGTGGAGCACTGAAGCTTTCTTT

j_gene: TRBJ2-7
d_gene: TRBD1
abundance: many
len: 14
v_gene: TRBV11-2
CDR3aa: CASSFGTVPYEQYF
CDR3nt: TGTGCCAGCAGCTTCGGGACAGTACCCTACGAGCAGTACTTC

j_gene: TRBJ2-2
d_gene: TRBD1
abundance: NA
len: 13
v_gene: TRBV24-1
CDR3aa: CATRDSLTGELFF
CDR3nt: TGTGCCACGAGGGACAGCCTCACCGGGGAGCTGTTTTTT

j_gene: TRBJ2-3
d_gene: TRBD2
abundance: few
len: 14
v_gene: TRBV30
CDR3aa: CAWSLLAGADTQYF
CDR3nt: TGTGCCTGGAGTTTACTAGCGGGAGCAGATACGCAGTATTTT

j_gene: TRBJ2-1
d_gene: TRBD2
abundance: many
len: 16
v_gene: TRBV7-2
CDR3aa: CASSLESGRALNEQFF
CDR3nt: TGTGCCAGCAGCTTAGAGAGCGGGAGGGCCCTAAATGAGCAGTTCTTC

j_gene: TRBJ2-4
d_gene: NA
abundance: NA
len: 16
v_gene: TRBV4-1
CDR3aa: CASSQDPGTAKNIQYF
CDR3nt: TGCGCCAGCAGCCAAGATCCGGGGACGGCCAAAAACATTCAGTACTTC

j_gene: TRBJ2-1
d_gene: TRBD2
abundance: few
len: 14
v_gene: TRBV25-1
CDR3aa: CASSGWEGYNEQFF
CDR3nt: TGTGCCAGCAGTGGGTGGGAGGGGTACAATGAGCAGTTCTTC

j_gene: TRBJ2-2
d_gene: NA
abundance: NA
len: 16
v_gene: TRBV11-2
CDR3aa: CASSLDLEGRTGELFF
CDR3nt: TGTGCCAGCAGCTTAGATTTAGAGGGAAGGACCGGGGAGCTGTTTTTT

j_gene: TRBJ2-1
d_gene: TRBD2
abundance: many
len: 16
v_gene: TRBV7-9
CDR3aa: CASSWPPAGGNNEQFF
CDR3nt: TGTGCCAGCAGCTGGCCCCCAGCGGGAGGGAACAATGAGCAGTTCTTC

j_gene: TRBJ1-5
d_gene: NA
abundance: few
len: 13
v_gene: TRBV20-1
CDR3aa: CSASTGADQPQHF
CDR3nt: TGCAGTGCTAGCACTGGGGCGGATCAGCCCCAGCATTTT

j_gene: TRBJ1-1
d_gene: NA
abundance: many
len: 13
v_gene: TRBV5-1
CDR3aa: CASSGIGNTEAFF
CDR3nt: TGCGCCAGCAGCGGTATAGGAAACACTGAAGCTTTCTTT

j_gene: TRBJ2-3
d_gene: NA
abundance: few
len: 17
v_gene: TRBV29-1
CDR3aa: CSVVFSQTRFRTDTQYF
CDR3nt: TGCAGCGTTGTCTTTTCACAAACTAGGTTTCGCACAGATACGCAGTATTTT

j_gene: TRBJ2-2
d_gene: NA
abundance: many
len: 14
v_gene: TRBV6-2/TRBV6-3
CDR3aa: CASSEARNTGELFF
CDR3nt: TGTGCCAGCAGTGAAGCAAGGAACACCGGGGAGCTGTTTTTT

j_gene: TRBJ2-5
d_gene: TRBD2
abundance: NA
len: 16
v_gene: TRBV5-1
CDR3aa: CASSLGVAGVLETQYF
CDR3nt: TGCGCCAGCAGCTTGGGAGTAGCGGGAGTCCTGGAGACCCAGTACTTC

j_gene: TRBJ2-7
d_gene: TRBD1
abundance: few
len: 16
v_gene: TRBV11-2
CDR3aa: CASSSGRTGWSYEQYF
CDR3nt: TGTGCCAGCAGCTCGGGGCGGACAGGGTGGTCCTACGAGCAGTACTTC

j_gene: TRBJ2-7
d_gene: TRBD2
abundance: NA
len: 15
v_gene: TRBV11-2
CDR3aa: CASSLGVAGGREQYF
CDR3nt: TGTGCCAGCAGCTTAGGAGTAGCGGGAGGCCGCGAGCAGTACTTC